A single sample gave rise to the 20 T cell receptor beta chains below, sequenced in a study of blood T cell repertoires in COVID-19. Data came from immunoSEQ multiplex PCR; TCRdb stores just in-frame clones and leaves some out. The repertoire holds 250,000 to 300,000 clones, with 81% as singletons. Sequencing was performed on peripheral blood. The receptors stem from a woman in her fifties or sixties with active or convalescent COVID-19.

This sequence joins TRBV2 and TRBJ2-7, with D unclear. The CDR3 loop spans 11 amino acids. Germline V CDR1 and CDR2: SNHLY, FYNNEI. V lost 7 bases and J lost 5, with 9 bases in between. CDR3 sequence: CASMRFHEQYF. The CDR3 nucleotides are TGTGCCAGCATGCGGTTTCACGAGCAGTACTTC.

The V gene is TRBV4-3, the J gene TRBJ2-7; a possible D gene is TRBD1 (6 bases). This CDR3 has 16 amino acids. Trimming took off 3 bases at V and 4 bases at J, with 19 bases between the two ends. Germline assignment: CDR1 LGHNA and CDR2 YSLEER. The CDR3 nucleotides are TGCGCCAGCAGCCAGGGGATGCCCGGGACACCGTACGAGCAGTACTTC. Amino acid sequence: CASSQGMPGTPYEQYF.

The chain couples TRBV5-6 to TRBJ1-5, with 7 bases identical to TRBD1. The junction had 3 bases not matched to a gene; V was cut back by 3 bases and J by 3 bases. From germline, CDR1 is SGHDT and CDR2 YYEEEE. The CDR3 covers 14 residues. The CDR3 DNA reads TGTGCCAGCAGCTCGGGACAGTTCAATCAGCCCCAGCATTTT. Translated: CASSSGQFNQPQHF. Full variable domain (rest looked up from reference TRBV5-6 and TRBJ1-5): DAGVTQSPTHLIKTRGQQVTLRCSPKSGHDTVSWYQQALGQGPQFIFQYYEEEERQRGNFPDRFSGHQFPNYSSELNVNALLLGDSALYLCASSSGQFNQPQHFGDGTRLSIL.

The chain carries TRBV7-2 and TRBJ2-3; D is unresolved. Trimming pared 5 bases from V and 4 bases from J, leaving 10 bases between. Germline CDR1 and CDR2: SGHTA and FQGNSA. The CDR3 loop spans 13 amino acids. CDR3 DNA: TGTGCCAGCAGCGTTAGCCTAGCAGATACGCAGTATTTT. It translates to CASSVSLADTQYF.

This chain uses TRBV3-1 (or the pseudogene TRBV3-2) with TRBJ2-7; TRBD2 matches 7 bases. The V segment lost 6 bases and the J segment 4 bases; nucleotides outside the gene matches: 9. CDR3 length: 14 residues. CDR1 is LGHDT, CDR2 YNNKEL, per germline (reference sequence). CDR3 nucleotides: TGTGCCAGCAGGACCGGGACTACTATTTACGAGCAGTACTTC. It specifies CASRTGTTIYEQYF.

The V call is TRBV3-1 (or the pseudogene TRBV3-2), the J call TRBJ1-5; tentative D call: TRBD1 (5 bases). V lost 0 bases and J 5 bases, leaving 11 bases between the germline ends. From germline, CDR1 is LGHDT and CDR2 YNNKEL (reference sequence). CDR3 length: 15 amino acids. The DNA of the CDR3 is TGTGCCAGCAGCCAAGATCAGGGTCTTCATCAGCCCCAGCATTTT. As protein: CASSQDQGLHQPQHF.

CDR3 sequence: CATGTGDNTGELFF. CDR3 bases: TGTGCCACCGGGACAGGGGACAACACCGGGGAGCTGTTTTTT. The gene calls are TRBV2 and TRBJ2-2; TRBD1 agrees at 10 bases. This CDR3 region has 14 residues. V dropped 10 bases and J dropped 2; count of bases not matched to a gene: 4. Germline values: CDR1 SNHLY, CDR2 FYNNEI.

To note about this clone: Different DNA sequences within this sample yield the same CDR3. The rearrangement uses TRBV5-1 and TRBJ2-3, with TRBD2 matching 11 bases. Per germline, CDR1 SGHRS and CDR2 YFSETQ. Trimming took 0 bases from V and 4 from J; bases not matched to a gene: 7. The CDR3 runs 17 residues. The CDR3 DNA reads TGCGCCAGCAGCTTGGCCCCCTTAGCGGGGGGGGCAGATACGCAGTATTTT. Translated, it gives CASSLAPLAGGADTQYF.

The CDR3: CASSVPGVGNTIYF. CDR3 sequence (DNA): TGTGCCAGCAGCGTTCCAGGCGTTGGAAACACCATATATTTT. The V gene is TRBV11-1, the J gene TRBJ1-3; no definite D call. This CDR3 is 14 amino acids long. Germline V gives CDR1 SGHAT, CDR2 FQDESV (reference sequence). V lost 5 bases to trimming and J lost 3 bases, with 11 bases between them.

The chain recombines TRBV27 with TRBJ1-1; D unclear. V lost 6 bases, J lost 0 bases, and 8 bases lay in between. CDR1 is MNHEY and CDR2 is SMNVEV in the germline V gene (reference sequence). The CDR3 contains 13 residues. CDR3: CASSPRMNTEAFF. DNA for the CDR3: TGTGCCAGCAGCCCCCGTATGAACACTGAAGCTTTCTTT.

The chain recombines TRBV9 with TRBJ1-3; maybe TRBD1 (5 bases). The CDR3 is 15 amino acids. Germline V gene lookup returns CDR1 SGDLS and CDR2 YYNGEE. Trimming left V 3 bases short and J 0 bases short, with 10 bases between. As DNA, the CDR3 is TGTGCCAGCAGCGCAACAGACAGCTCTGGAAACACCATATATTTT. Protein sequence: CASSATDSSGNTIYF.

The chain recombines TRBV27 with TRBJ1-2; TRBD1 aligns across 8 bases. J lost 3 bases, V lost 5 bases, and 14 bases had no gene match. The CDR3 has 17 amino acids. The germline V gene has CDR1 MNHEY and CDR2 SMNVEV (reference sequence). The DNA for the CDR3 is TGTGCCAGCAGTCCTTGGGGATCAGGGGGCAGGGACTATGGCTACACCTTC. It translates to CASSPWGSGGRDYGYTF.

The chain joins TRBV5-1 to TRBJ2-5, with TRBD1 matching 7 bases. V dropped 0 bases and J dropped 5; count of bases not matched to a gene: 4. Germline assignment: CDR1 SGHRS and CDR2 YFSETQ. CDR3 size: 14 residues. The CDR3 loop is CASSLGDRVETQYF. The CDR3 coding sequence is TGCGCCAGCAGCTTGGGGGACAGAGTGGAGACCCAGTACTTC.

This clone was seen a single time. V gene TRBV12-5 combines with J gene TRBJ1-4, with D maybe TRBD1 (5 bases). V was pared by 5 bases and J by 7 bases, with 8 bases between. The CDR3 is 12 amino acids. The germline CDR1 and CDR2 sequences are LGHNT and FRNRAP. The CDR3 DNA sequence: TGTGCTAGTGGTCCCGGGGGTGAAAAACTGTTTTTT. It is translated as CASGPGGEKLFF.

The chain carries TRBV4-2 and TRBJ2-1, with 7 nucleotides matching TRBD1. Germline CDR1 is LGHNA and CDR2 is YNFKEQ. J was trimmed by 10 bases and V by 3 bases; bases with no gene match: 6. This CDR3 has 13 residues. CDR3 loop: CASSQPGQSEQFF. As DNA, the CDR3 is TGTGCCAGCAGCCAGCCGGGACAGTCCGAGCAGTTCTTC.

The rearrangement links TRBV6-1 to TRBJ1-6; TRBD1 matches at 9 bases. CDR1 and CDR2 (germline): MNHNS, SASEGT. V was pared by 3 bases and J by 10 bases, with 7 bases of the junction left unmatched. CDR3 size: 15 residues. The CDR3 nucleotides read TGTGCCAGCAGTGAGGGGGGACAGGGAAACTCACCCCTCCACTTT. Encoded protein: CASSEGGQGNSPLHF.

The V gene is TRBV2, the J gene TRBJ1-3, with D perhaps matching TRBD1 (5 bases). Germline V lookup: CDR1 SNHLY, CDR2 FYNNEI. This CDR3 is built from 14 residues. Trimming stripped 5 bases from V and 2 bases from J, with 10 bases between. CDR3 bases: TGTGCCAGCAGTCGGGGGAACACTGGAAACACCATATATTTT. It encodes CASSRGNTGNTIYF.

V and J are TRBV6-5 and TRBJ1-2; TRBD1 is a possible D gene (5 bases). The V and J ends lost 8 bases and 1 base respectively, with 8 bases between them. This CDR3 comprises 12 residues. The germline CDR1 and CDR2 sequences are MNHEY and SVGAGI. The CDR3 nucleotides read TGTGCCAGCCGGGGGGGTAACTATGGCTACACCTTC. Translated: CASRGGNYGYTF.

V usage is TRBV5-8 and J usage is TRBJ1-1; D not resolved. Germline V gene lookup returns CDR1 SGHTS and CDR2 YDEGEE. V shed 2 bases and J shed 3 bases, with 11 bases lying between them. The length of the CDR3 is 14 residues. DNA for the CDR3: TGTGCCAGCAGCTTTCAGGCATCCTACACTGAAGCTTTCTTT. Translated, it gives CASSFQASYTEAFF.

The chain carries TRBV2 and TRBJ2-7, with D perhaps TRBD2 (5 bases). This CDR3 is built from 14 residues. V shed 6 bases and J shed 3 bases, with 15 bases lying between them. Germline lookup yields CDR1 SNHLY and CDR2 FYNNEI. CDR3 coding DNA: TGTGCCAGCAGCCCGGTGCGGGTTAACTACGAGCAGTACTTC. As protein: CASSPVRVNYEQYF.